This TCR beta chain derives from a study of blood T cell repertoires in COVID-19. Study background: Collection of acute and convalescent COVID-19 samples took place in the United States, Italy and Spain. PBMCs, B-cell-depleted T cells, or T cells provided the cDNA or gDNA that made up the material.

Original methodology: Estimates of nucleated cell counts were drawn from the amplification of reference gene primers. Only in-frame clones appear in the TCRdb table, and some are missing; sequencing was by immunoSEQ multiplex PCR. That table supplies the V and J calls and clone size; D and trimming were determined from the DNA. The data show roughly 54,000 clones, with roughly 86% seen just once and 2% to 2.5% held by the top ten. Trimming stripped 5 bases from V and 7 bases from J, with 23 bases between. Germline assignment: CDR1 MDHEN and CDR2 SYDVKM. CDR3 length equals 16 residues. The receptor was isolated from a woman in her fifties or sixties with acute or convalescent COVID-19. Sequenced: peripheral blood. J is TRBJ1-1 and V is TRBV28; a possible D gene is TRBD1 (6 bases). CDR3 loop: CASSPVFGRGAFEAFF. The CDR3 DNA follows: TGTGCCAGCAGTCCGGTGTTTGGGAGGGGGGCGTTTGAAGCTTTCTTT.